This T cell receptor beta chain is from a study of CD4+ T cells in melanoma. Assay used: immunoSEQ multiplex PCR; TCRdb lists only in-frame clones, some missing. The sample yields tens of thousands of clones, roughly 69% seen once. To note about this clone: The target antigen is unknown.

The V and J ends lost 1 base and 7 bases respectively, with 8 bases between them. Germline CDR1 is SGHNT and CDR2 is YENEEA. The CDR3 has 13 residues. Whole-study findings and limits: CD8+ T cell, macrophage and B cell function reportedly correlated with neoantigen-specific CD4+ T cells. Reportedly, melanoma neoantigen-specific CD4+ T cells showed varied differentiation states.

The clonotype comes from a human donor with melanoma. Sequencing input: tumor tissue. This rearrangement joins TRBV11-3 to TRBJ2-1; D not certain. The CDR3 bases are TGTGCCAGCAGCTTAGCCCCGGAGAATGAGCAGTTCTTC. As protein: CASSLAPENEQFF.